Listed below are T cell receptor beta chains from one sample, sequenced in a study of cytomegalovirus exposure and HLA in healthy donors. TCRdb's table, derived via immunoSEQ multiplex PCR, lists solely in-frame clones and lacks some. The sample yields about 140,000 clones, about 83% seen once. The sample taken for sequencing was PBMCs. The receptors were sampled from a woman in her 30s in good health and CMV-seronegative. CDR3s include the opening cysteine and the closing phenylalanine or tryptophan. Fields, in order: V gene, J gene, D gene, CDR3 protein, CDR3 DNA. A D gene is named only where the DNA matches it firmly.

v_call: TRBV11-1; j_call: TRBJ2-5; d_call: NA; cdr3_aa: CASSFDVIGGTQYF; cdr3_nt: TGTGCCAGCAGCTTTGATGTTATTGGAGGGACCCAGTACTTC
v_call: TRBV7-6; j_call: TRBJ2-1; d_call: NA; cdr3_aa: CASSLTTGGSYNEQFF; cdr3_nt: TGTGCCAGCAGCTTGACGACCGGGGGCTCCTACAATGAGCAGTTCTTC
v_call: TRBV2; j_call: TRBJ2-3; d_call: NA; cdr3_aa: CASSPDSTDTQYF; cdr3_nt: TGTGCCAGCAGTCCGGACAGTACAGATACGCAGTATTTT
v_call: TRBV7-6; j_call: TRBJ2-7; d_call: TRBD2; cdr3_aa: CASSGIAGGTYEQYF; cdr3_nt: TGTGCCAGCAGCGGAATTGCGGGGGGGACCTACGAGCAGTACTTC
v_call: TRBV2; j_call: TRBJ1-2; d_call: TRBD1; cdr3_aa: CASSWDRALYGYTF; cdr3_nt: TGTGCCAGCAGCTGGGACAGGGCCCTCTATGGCTACACCTTC
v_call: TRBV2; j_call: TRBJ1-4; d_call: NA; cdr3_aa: CASNERGNEKLFF; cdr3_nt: TGTGCCAGCAACGAGCGGGGTAATGAAAAACTGTTTTTT
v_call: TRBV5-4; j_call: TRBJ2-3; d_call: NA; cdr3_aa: CASSLGGQSTDTQYF; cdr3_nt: TGTGCCAGCAGCTTGGGAGGACAAAGCACAGATACGCAGTATTTT
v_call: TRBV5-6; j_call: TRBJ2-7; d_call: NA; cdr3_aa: CASSWGTPTYEQYF; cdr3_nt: TGTGCCAGCAGCTGGGGGACTCCTACCTACGAGCAGTACTTC
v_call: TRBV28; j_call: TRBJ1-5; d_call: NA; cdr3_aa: CASSLQGNQPQHF; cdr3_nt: TGTGCCAGCAGTTTACAGGGCAATCAGCCCCAGCATTTT
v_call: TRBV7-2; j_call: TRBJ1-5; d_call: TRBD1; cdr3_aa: CASSWTGYQPQHF; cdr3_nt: TGTGCCAGCAGCTGGACAGGGTATCAGCCCCAGCATTTT
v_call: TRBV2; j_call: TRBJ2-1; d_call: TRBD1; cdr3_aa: CASSEDRGRIDEQFF; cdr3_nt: TGTGCCAGCAGTGAAGACAGGGGGCGCATCGATGAGCAGTTCTTC